These 16 T cell receptor beta chains share one sample of origin, sequenced in a study of T cell changes during pregnancy in multiple sclerosis. Some clones are missing from TCRdb's copy, which holds only in-frame ones; the method was immunoSEQ multiplex PCR. Of about 30,000 clones listed, roughly 91% are singletons. Sequences were derived from CD4+ T cells from peripheral blood mononuclear cells, sampled after pregnancy. The receptor set was obtained from a female donor with multiple sclerosis, enrolled in a pregnancy study.

J is TRBJ2-5 and V is TRBV6-5, with D possibly TRBD1 on 7 matching bases. With 5 bases removed from V and 9 bases from J, the gap between germline ends came to 16 bases. Per germline, CDR1 MNHEY and CDR2 SVGAGI. The CDR3 is made up of 13 amino acids. The CDR3 nucleotides are TGTGCCAGCAGTCGGACAGGCGGCGGGGCCCAGTACTTC. Encoded protein: CASSRTGGGAQYF.

This clone has just one count. The chain has TRBV7-9 and TRBJ1-2; D ambiguous. Germline-derived CDR1 and CDR2 are SEHNR and FQNEAQ (reference sequence). The CDR3 totals 12 residues. V shed 5 bases and J shed 6 bases, with 10 bases lying between them. For the CDR3, the DNA is TGTGCCAGCAGCCGGGGTTGGGATGGCTACACCTTC. This gives the protein CASSRGWDGYTF.

The genes are TRBV7-6 and TRBJ1-5; 8 bases match TRBD1. V gave up 5 bases and J gave up 5 bases; unmatched junction bases: 20. Germline CDR1 reads SGHVS; CDR2 reads FNYEAQ. This CDR3 is built from 19 residues. CDR3 protein: CASSPLIGSIQGAHQPQHF. CDR3 sequence (DNA): TGTGCCAGCAGCCCCCTTATAGGGTCAATTCAGGGGGCGCATCAGCCCCAGCATTTT.

The V gene is TRBV7-6, the J gene TRBJ2-7; the D is unclear. The germline CDR1 and CDR2 sequences are SGHVS and FNYEAQ. Deletions cut 2 bases from V and 2 bases from J, with 4 bases between. The CDR3 spans 12 residues. CDR3 in DNA: TGTGCCAGCAGCTTATCTCCCTACGAGCAGTACTTC. Its translation is CASSLSPYEQYF.

The chain is built from TRBV5-6 and TRBJ1-4; D is unresolved. Between the trimmed V and J ends, which lost 2 bases and 12 bases, there was a span of 8 bases. Germline V gene sequence: CDR1 SGHDT, CDR2 YYEEEE. The CDR3 is 11 residues long. This CDR3 reads CASSFAEELFF. The CDR3 nucleotides are TGTGCCAGCAGCTTCGCGGAGGAACTGTTTTTT.

The DNA of the CDR3 is TGTGCCAGCAGCGTCAGGGAATGGGTCGGGGAGCTGTTTTTT. Its protein product is CASSVREWVGELFF. The V call is TRBV9, the J call TRBJ2-2, with D possibly matching TRBD1 (5 bases). Between the trimmed V and J ends, which lost 2 bases and 7 bases, there was a span of 12 bases. Germline V CDR1 and CDR2: SGDLS, YYNGEE. The CDR3 spans 14 residues.

V usage is TRBV30 and J usage is TRBJ2-7, with 7 bases lining up with TRBD1. The CDR3 runs to 13 residues. J lost 2 bases, V lost 4 bases, and 5 bases had no gene match. CDR1 and CDR2 from the germline V gene are GTSNPN and SVGIG (reference sequence). This CDR3 reads CAWNTGVTYEQYF. The CDR3 DNA reads TGTGCCTGGAACACAGGGGTTACCTACGAGCAGTACTTC.

The CDR3 is CASSSQGHGETQYF. CDR3 in DNA: TGTGCCAGCAGTAGCCAGGGACATGGAGAGACCCAGTACTTC. The gene calls are TRBV2 and TRBJ2-5, with TRBD1 as a possible D gene (6 bases). This CDR3 has 14 residues. CDR1 and CDR2 from the germline V gene are SNHLY and FYNNEI. V lost 5 bases, J lost 4 bases, and 14 bases lay in between.

J is TRBJ1-3 and V is TRBV5-1; maybe TRBD1 (5 bases). Looked up from germline, CDR1 is SGHRS and CDR2 is YFSETQ. V was clipped by 0 bases and J by 0 bases, with 10 bases between them. This CDR3 is 16 amino acids long. The CDR3 DNA reads as TGCGCCAGCAGCTTGGGACAGTTCAGCTCTGGAAACACCATATATTTT. Its translation: CASSLGQFSSGNTIYF.

J is TRBJ1-2 and V is TRBV9; TRBD1 matches 7 bases. The CDR3 runs to 14 residues. V trimming: 4 bases; J trimming: 7 bases; junction bases outside the gene matches: 10. In germline, CDR1 is SGDLS, CDR2 YYNGEE. DNA for the CDR3: TGTGCCAGCAGCTCCGGGACAGCGAGGAGTGGCTACACCTTC. It specifies CASSSGTARSGYTF.

The rearrangement uses TRBV7-2 and TRBJ2-6; 10 nucleotides match TRBD2. Germline lookup yields CDR1 SGHTA and CDR2 FQGNSA. The CDR3 has 16 residues. J gave up 1 base and V 10 bases, and 7 bases lay outside the gene matches. The CDR3 reads CAISLAGLSGANVLTF. The CDR3 bases are TGTGCCATCTCACTAGCGGGACTATCTGGGGCCAACGTCCTGACTTTC.

A single count supports this clone. The rearrangement links TRBV2 to TRBJ1-4; 7 bases are shared with TRBD1. The CDR3 totals 14 residues. From germline, CDR1 is SNHLY and CDR2 FYNNEI. The V gene end was trimmed by 6 bases and the J gene end by 0 bases; junction bases not matched to a gene: 1. The CDR3 region has the DNA TGTGCCAGCAGGGGACAGTCAACTAATGAAAAACTGTTTTTT. Its translation is CASRGQSTNEKLFF.

The V and J genes are TRBV11-2 and TRBJ2-7, with D uncertain. The germline CDR1 and CDR2 sequences are SGHAT and FQNNGV. Trimming pared 3 bases from V and 7 bases from J, leaving 13 bases between. The CDR3 runs 13 residues. CDR3: CASSFSFGVEQYF. The CDR3 DNA sequence: TGTGCCAGCAGCTTTTCTTTCGGAGTGGAGCAGTACTTC. Using reference TRBV11-2 and TRBJ2-7 for the parts outside the CDR3, the full variable domain is EAGVAQSPRYKIIEKRQSVAFWCNPISGHATLYWYQQILGQGPKLLIQFQNNGVVDDSQLPKDRFSAERLKGVDSTLKIQPAKLEDSAVYLCASSFSFGVEQYFGPGTRLTVT.

V is TRBV2 and J is TRBJ2-2; D unclear. This CDR3 has 13 amino acids. V lost 5 bases and J 1 base, leaving 5 bases between the germline ends. Germline CDR1 is SNHLY and CDR2 is FYNNEI. This chain's CDR3 is CASSPGNTGELFF. CDR3 nucleotide sequence: TGTGCCAGCAGTCCAGGGAACACCGGGGAGCTGTTTTTT.

V gene TRBV18 combines with J gene TRBJ1-5; 11 bases agree with TRBD1. V trimming: 6 bases; J trimming: 4 bases; junction bases outside the gene matches: 5. CDR1 and CDR2 (germline): KGHSH, LQKENI. This CDR3 spans 15 amino acids. CDR3 loop: CASSPGTGGNQPQHF. CDR3 nucleotides: TGTGCCAGCTCCCCCGGGACAGGGGGAAATCAGCCCCAGCATTTT.

This clone was detected a few times. The rearrangement links TRBV27 to TRBJ1-1, with unresolved D. Germline V gives CDR1 MNHEY, CDR2 SMNVEV (reference sequence). V was clipped by 5 bases and J by 4 bases, with 14 bases between them. This CDR3 has 14 amino acids. The CDR3 DNA is TGTGCCAGCAGTCTACGGGATGGGTTCACTGAAGCTTTCTTT. Residues: CASSLRDGFTEAFF.